This note documents a single TCR beta chain sequence. The target antigen is unknown. These data belong to a study of OX40 agonist ivuxolimab in advanced cancers. Study-wide results and limits: At 0.1 to 3.0 mg/kg, CD4+ and CD8+ blood T cells expanded clonally by week 6.

Between the trimmed V and J ends, which lost 3 bases and 2 bases, there was a span of 11 bases. From germline, CDR1 is KGHSH and CDR2 LQKENI. This CDR3 is 14 amino acids long. Method: immunoSEQ multiplex PCR; TCRdb's copy keeps in-frame clones and lacks some. Of 57,000 or so clones in the sample, approximately 86% were seen once. V and J are TRBV18 and TRBJ2-7; D is tentatively TRBD1 or TRBD2 (5 bases each). This specimen consisted of CD4+ or CD8+ T cells sorted from blood, obtained in a trial of the OX40 agonist ivuxolimab. The receptor was derived from an adult with an advanced solid tumor such as melanoma, head and neck, liver or kidney cancer. The CDR3 DNA reads TGTGCCAGCTCACCTCGGGACGGAGCCTACGAGCAGTACTTC. Translation gives CASSPRDGAYEQYF.